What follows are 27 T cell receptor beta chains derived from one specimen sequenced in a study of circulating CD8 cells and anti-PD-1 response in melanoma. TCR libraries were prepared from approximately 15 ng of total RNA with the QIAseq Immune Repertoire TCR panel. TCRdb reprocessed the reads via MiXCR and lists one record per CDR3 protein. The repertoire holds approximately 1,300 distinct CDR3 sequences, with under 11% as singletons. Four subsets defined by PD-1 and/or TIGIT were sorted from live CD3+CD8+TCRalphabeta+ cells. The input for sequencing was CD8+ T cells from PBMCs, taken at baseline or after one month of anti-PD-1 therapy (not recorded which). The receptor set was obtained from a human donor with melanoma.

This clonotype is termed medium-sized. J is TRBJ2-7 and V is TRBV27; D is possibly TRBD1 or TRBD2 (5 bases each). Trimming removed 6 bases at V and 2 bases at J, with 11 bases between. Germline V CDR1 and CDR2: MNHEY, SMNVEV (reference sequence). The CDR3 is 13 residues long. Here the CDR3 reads CASRIVGAYEQYF. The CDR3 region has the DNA TGTGCCAGCAGAATAGTGGGGGCCTACGAGCAGTACTTC.

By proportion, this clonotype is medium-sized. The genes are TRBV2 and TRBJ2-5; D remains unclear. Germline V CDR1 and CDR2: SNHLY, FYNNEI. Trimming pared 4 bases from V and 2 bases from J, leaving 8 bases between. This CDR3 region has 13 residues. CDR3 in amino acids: CASSVLIQETQYF. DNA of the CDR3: TGTGCCAGCAGTGTACTAATACAAGAGACCCAGTACTTC. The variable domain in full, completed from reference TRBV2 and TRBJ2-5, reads EPEVTQTPSHQVTQMGQEVILRCVPISNHLYFYWYRQILGQKVEFLVSFYNNEISEKSEIFDDQFSVERPDGSNFTLKIRSTKLEDSAMYFCASSVLIQETQYFGPGTRLLVL.

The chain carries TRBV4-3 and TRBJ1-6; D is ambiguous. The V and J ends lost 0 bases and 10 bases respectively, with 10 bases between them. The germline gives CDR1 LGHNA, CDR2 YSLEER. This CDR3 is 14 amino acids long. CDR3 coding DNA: TGCGCCAGCAGCCAAGATATCACTCAGTCACCCCTCCACTTT. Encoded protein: CASSQDITQSPLHF.

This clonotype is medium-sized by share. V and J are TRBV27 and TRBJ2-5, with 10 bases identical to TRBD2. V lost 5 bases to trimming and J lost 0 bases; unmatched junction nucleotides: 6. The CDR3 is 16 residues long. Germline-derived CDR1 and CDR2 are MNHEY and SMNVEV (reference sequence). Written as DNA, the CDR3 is TGTGCCAGCAGTGCCCTAGCGGGGGCCCACCAAGAGACCCAGTACTTC. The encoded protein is CASSALAGAHQETQYF.

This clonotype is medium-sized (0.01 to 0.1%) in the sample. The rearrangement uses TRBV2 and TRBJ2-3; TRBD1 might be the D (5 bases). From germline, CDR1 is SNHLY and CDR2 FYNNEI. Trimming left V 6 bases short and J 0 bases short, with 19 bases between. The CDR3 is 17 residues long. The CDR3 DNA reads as TGTGCCAGCAGCGCATGGGCGCAGGGCGTAAGCACAGATACGCAGTATTTT. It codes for CASSAWAQGVSTDTQYF.

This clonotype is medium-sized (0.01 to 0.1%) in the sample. CDR3: CSVVDSEDYEQYF. As DNA, the CDR3 is TGCAGCGTTGTCGATTCAGAGGACTACGAGCAGTACTTC. J is TRBJ2-7 and V is TRBV29-1; D gene ambiguous. Germline V gives CDR1 SQVTM, CDR2 ANQGSEA. This CDR3 contains 13 residues. Trimming stripped 4 bases from V and 3 bases from J, with 13 bases between.

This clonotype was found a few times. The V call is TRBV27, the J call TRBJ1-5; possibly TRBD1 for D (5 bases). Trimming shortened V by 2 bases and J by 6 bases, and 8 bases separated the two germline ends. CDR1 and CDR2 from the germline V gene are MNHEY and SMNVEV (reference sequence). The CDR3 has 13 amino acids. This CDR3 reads CASSLGHSQPQHF. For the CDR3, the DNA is TGTGCCAGCAGTTTAGGACATAGTCAGCCCCAGCATTTT.

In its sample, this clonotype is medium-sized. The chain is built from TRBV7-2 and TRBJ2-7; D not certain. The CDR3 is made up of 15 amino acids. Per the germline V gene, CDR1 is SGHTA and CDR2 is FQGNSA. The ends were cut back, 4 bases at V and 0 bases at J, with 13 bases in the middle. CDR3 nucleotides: TGTGCCAGCAGCTCAACGGCGGCCCCCTCCTACGAGCAGTACTTC. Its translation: CASSSTAAPSYEQYF.

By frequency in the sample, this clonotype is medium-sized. The DNA for the CDR3 is TGCAGTGCTCAGCCCGGGACAGGGGGGAACGAGCAGTACTTC. Its protein product is CSAQPGTGGNEQYF. This chain links TRBV20-1 with TRBJ2-7, with 11 nucleotides matching TRBD1. Germline V gene sequence: CDR1 DFQATT, CDR2 SNEGSKA (reference sequence). The junction had 8 bases not matched to a gene; V was cut back by 5 bases and J by 5 bases. The CDR3 is made up of 14 amino acids.

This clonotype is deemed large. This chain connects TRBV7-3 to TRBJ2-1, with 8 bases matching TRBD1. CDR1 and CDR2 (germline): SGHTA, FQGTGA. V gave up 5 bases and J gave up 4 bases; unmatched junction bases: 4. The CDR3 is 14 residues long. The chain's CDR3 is CASSPGQAYNEQFF. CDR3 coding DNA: TGTGCCAGCAGCCCGGGACAGGCGTACAATGAGCAGTTCTTC.

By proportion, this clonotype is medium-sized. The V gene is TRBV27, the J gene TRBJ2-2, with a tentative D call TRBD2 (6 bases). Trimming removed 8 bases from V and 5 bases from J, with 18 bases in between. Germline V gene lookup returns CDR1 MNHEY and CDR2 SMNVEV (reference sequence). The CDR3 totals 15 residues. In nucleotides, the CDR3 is TGTGCCAGCGCGTATGGGACTCTCACGACCGGGGAGCTGTTTTTT. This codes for CASAYGTLTTGELFF.

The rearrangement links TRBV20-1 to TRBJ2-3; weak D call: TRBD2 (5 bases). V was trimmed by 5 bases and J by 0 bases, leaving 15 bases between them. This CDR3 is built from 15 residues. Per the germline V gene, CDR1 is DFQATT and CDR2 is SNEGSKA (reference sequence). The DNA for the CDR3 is TGCAGTGCTGACGACGTAGCGAGAAGCACAGATACGCAGTATTTT. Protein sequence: CSADDVARSTDTQYF.

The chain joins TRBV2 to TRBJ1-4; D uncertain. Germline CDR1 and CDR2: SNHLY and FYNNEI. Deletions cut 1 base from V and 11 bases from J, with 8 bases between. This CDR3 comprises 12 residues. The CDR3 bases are TGTGCCAGCAGTGAAGAGAGGGAGAAACTGTTTTTT. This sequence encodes CASSEEREKLFF.

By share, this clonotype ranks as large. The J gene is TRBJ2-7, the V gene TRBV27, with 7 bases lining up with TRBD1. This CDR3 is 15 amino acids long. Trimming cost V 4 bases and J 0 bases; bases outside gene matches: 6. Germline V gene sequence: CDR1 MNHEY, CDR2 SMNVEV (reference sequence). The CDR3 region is CASSSTQGSSYEQYF. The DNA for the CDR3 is TGTGCCAGCAGTTCAACACAGGGGAGCTCCTACGAGCAGTACTTC.

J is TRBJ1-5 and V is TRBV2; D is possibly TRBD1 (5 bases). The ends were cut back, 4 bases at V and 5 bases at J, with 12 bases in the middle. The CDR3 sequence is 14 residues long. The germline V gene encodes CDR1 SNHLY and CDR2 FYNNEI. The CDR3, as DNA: TGTGCCAGCAGTGCCGACAGTGGTTATCAGCCCCAGCATTTT. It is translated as CASSADSGYQPQHF.

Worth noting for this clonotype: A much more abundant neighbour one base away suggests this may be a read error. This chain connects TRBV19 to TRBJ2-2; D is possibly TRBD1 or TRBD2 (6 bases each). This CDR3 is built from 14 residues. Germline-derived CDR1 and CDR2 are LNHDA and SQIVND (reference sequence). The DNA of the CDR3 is TGTGCCAGTAGTAGCCCCGGGGGCACCGGGGGGCTGTTTTTT. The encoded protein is CASSSPGGTGGLFF.

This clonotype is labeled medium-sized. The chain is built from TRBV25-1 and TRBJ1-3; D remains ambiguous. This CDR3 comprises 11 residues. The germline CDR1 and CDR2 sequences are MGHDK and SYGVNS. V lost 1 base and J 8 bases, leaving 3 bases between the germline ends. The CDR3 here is CASSESYTIYF. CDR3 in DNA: TGTGCCAGCAGTGAATCATACACCATATATTTT.

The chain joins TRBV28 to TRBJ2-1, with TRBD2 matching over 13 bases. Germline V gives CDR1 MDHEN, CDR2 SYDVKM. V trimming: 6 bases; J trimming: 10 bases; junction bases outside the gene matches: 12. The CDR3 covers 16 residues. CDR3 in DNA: TGTGCCAGCAGCTTCGAGGAACTAGCGGGAGGGGGGGAGCAGTTCTTC. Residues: CASSFEELAGGGEQFF.

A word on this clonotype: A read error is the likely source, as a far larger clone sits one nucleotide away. CDR3 region: CAGSPARGMDEQFF. The DNA for the CDR3 is TGTGCCGGAAGCCCTGCGCGGGGGATGGATGAGCAGTTCTTC. The V and J genes are TRBV12-3 or TRBV12-4 and TRBJ2-1; 7 bases fit TRBD2. The CDR3 runs 14 residues. J was trimmed by 8 bases and V by 11 bases; bases with no gene match: 15.

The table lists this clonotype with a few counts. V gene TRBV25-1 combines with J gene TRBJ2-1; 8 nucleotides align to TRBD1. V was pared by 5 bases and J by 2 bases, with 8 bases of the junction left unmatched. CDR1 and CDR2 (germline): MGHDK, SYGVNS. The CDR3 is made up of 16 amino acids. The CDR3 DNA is TGTGCCAGCAGTTTGACAGGGGCCCTCACCTACAATGAGCAGTTCTTC. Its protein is CASSLTGALTYNEQFF. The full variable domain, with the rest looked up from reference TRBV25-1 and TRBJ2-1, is EADIYQTPRYLVIGTGKKITLECSQTMGHDKMYWYQQDPGMELHLIHYSYGVNSTEKGDLSSESTVSRIRTEHFPLTLESARPSHTSQYLCASSLTGALTYNEQFFGPGTRLTVL.

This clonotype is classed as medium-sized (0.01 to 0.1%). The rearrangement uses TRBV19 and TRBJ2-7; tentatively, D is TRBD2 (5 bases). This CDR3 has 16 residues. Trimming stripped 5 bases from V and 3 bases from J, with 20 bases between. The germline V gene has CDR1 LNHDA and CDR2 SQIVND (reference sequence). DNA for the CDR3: TGTGCCAGTAGTGTTGTCGCTGACGAGGAGGTCTACGAGCAGTACTTC. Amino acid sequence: CASSVVADEEVYEQYF.

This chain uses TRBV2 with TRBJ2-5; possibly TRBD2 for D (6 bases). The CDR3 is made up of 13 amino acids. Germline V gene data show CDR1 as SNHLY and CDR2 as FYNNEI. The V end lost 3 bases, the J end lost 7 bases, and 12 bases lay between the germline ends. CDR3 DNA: TGTGCCAGCAGTGACCGGGACTGGGGGACCCAGTACTTC. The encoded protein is CASSDRDWGTQYF.

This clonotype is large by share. CDR3: CASSYIAGLIYGYTF. The CDR3 DNA is TGTGCCAGTAGTTACATCGCAGGACTCATCTATGGCTACACCTTC. This rearrangement joins TRBV19 to TRBJ1-2, with D uncertain. Trimming left V 5 bases short and J 4 bases short, with 17 bases between. The CDR3 covers 15 residues. The germline CDR1 and CDR2 sequences are LNHDA and SQIVND (reference sequence).

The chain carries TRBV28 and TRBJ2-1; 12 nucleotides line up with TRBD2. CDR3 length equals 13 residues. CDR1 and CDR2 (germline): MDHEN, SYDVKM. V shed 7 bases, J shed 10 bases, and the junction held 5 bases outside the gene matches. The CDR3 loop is CASTSGGAGEQFF. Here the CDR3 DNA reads TGTGCCAGCACTAGCGGGGGGGCCGGAGAGCAGTTCTTC.

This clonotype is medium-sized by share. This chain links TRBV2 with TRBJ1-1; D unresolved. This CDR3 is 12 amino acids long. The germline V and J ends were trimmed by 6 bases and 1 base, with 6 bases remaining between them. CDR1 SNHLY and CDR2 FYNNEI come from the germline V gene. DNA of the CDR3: TGTGCCAGCAGCTGGAGGAACACTGAAGCTTTCTTT. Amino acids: CASSWRNTEAFF. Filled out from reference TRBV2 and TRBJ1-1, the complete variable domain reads EPEVTQTPSHQVTQMGQEVILRCVPISNHLYFYWYRQILGQKVEFLVSFYNNEISEKSEIFDDQFSVERPDGSNFTLKIRSTKLEDSAMYFCASSWRNTEAFFGQGTRLTVV.

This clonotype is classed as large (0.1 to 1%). The CDR3 bases are TGCGCCAGCAGCCCGCTCGGGGTTCCCTCCTACAATGAGCAGTTCTTC. Residues: CASSPLGVPSYNEQFF. This chain joins TRBV4-1 and TRBJ2-1, with a possible D match to TRBD2 (5 bases). CDR3 length equals 16 residues. Trimming pared 4 bases from V and 0 bases from J, leaving 13 bases between. The V gene's germline CDR1 is MGHRA and CDR2 YSYEKL.

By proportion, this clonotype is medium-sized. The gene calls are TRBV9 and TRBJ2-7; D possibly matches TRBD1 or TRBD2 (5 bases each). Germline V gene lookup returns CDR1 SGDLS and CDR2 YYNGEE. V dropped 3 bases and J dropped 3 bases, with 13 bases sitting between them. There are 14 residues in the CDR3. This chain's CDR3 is CASSAFGGNYEQYF. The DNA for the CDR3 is TGTGCCAGCAGCGCCTTTGGGGGTAACTACGAGCAGTACTTC.